What follows describes a single TCR beta chain. This entry is derived from a study of OX40 agonist ivuxolimab in advanced cancers. Study-level background: At around 83% male, the cohort had a mean age of 60 years, ranging from roughly 20 to 79. Earlier anti-PD-1, anti-PD-L1 or anti-CTLA-4 therapy was permitted; about 44% had received some.

Patients with autoimmune history or systemic immunosuppression were excluded. Clones were sequenced by immunoSEQ multiplex PCR, and TCRdb holds only the in-frame ones, with some missing. In the table there are 90,000 to 100,000 clones, approximately 95% of which are singletons. CDR3 length: 14 residues. V lost 2 bases to trimming and J lost 5 bases, with 13 bases between them. CDR1 is SEHNR and CDR2 is FQNEAQ in the germline V gene (reference sequence). This clonotype was obtained from an adult with an advanced solid tumor such as melanoma, head and neck, liver or kidney cancer. The input for sequencing was CD4+ or CD8+ T cells sorted from blood, taken in a trial of the OX40 agonist ivuxolimab. The chain recombines TRBV7-9 with TRBJ2-7; tentative D call: TRBD1 (5 bases). This CDR3 reads CASSLQGREDEQYF. DNA of the CDR3: TGTGCCAGCAGCTTACAGGGCAGGGAAGACGAGCAGTACTTC.